This T cell receptor beta chain was captured in a study of shared clonotypes between healthy human individuals. Clones were sequenced by immunoSEQ multiplex PCR, and TCRdb holds only the in-frame ones, with some missing. Of 2 million to 2.5 million clones listed, approximately 96% were seen once; the top ten hold 0.13%. The CDR3 length is 14 residues. The germline V gene has CDR1 SGHNT and CDR2 YENEEA. Trimming took 4 bases from V and 6 from J; bases not matched to a gene: 1. Material for sequencing was naive CD4+ T cells sorted from blood. Subset meaning: CD45RA+ positively selected. The V call is TRBV11-3, the J call TRBJ2-7, with TRBD2 identical over 15 bases. This receptor was obtained from a man aged 18 to 30 in good health. The CDR3 region is CASSSGLAGGEQYF. CDR3 DNA sequence: TGTGCCAGCAGCTCGGGACTAGCGGGAGGCGAGCAGTACTTC.